This TCR beta chain was identified during a study of regulatory T cells in long-lasting Graves disease. Study-level points and caveats: A greater number of public clonotypes (2,741) was shared by persistent patients than by new patients (around 1,000).

Libraries of TCR beta came from iRepertoire HTBI primers plus Arm-PCR of CDR3 regions. TCRdb ran MiXCR on the multiplex PCR reads and lists one entry per CDR3 protein. The sample includes around 400,000 distinct CDR3 sequences, 20% to 30% of them seen just once. Documented time point: persistent/refractory GD, antithyroid drugs over 5 years with positive TRAb. PBMC-derived RNA was used for the TCR library. Ten or more counts support this clonotype. Its specificity is unknown. Looked up from germline, CDR1 is DFQATT and CDR2 is SNEGSKA (reference sequence). Trimming shortened V by 2 bases and J by 4 bases, and 18 bases separated the two germline ends. The CDR3 contains 15 residues.

The TCR sequence derives from a female donor with Graves disease. The sample was peripheral blood mononuclear cells (PBMCs), taken when the disease was refractory, from a patient treated with antithyroid drugs. The chain employs TRBV20-1 and TRBJ2-7; tentatively, D is TRBD2 (5 bases). CDR3 protein: CSARPRRAAGYEQYF. The DNA for the CDR3 is TGCAGTGCTAGACCAAGACGAGCGGCTGGGTACGAGCAGTACTTC.